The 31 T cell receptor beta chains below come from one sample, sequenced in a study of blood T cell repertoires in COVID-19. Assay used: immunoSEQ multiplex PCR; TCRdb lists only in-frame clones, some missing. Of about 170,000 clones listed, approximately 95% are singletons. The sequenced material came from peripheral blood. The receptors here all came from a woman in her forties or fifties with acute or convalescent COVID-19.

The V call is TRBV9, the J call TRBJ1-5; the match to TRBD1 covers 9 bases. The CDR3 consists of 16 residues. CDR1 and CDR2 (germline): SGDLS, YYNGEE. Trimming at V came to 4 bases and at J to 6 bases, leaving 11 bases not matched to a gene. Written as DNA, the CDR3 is TGTGCCAGCAGCCCCACCGGGACAGGGTTAGGTCAGCCCCAGCATTTT. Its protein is CASSPTGTGLGQPQHF.

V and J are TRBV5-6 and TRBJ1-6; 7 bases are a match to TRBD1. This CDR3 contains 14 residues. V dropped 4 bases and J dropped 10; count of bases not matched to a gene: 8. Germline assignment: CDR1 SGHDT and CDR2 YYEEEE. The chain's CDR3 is CASSPGGTVSPLHF. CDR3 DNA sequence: TGTGCCAGCAGCCCGGGTGGGACAGTATCACCCCTCCACTTT.

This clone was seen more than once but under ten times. CDR3 region: CASSPPWASGLTDTQYF. The CDR3 DNA reads as TGTGCCAGCTCACCACCCTGGGCTAGCGGACTCACAGATACGCAGTATTTT. The V and J genes are TRBV18 and TRBJ2-3, with 7 nucleotides matching TRBD2. The CDR3 totals 17 residues. Trimming at V came to 0 bases and at J to 2 bases, leaving 8 bases not matched to a gene. CDR1 is KGHSH and CDR2 is LQKENI in the germline V gene.

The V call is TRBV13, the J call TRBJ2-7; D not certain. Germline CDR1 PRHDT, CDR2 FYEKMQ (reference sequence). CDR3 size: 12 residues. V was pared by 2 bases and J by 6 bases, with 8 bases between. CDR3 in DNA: TGTGCCAGCAGCTTAACACGTTCCGAGCAGTACTTC. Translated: CASSLTRSEQYF.

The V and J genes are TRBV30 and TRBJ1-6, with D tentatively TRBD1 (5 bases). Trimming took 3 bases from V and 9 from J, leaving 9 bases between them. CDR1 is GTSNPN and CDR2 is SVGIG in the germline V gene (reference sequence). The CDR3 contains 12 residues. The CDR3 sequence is CAWSSRGSPLHF. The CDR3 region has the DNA TGTGCCTGGAGCTCAAGGGGTTCACCCCTCCACTTT.

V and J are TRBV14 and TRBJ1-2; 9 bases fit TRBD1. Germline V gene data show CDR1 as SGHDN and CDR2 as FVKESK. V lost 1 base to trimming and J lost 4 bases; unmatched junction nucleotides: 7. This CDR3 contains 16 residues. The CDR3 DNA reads TGTGCCAGCAGCCAAGGAGGGACAGGGATAACCTATGGCTACACCTTC. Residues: CASSQGGTGITYGYTF.

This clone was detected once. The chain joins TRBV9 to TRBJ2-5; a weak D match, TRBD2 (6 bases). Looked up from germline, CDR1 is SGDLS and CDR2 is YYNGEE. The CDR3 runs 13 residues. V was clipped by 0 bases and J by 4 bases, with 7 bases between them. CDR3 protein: CASSVELAETQYF. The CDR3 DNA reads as TGTGCCAGCAGCGTAGAACTAGCAGAGACCCAGTACTTC.

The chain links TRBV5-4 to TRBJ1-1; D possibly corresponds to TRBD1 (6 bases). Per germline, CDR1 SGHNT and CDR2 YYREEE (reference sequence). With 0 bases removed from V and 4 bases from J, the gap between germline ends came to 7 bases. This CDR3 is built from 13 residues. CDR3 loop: CASSLGGGTEAFF. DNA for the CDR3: TGTGCCAGCAGCTTGGGAGGGGGCACTGAAGCTTTCTTT.

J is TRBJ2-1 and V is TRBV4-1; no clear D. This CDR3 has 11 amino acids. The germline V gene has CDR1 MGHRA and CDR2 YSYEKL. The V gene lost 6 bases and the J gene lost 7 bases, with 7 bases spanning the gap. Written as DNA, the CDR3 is TGCGCCAGCAGTTACACAAATGAGCAGTTCTTC. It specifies CASSYTNEQFF.

This CDR3 is CASSRSSGGAYEQYF. For the CDR3, the DNA is TGTGCCAGCAGCCGTTCTAGCGGGGGGGCCTACGAGCAGTACTTC. The V call is TRBV7-8, the J call TRBJ2-7; 12 nucleotides match TRBD2. The trim removed 5 bases at V and 2 bases at J, leaving 4 bases unmatched. Germline values: CDR1 SGHVS, CDR2 FQNEAQ. The CDR3 runs 15 residues.

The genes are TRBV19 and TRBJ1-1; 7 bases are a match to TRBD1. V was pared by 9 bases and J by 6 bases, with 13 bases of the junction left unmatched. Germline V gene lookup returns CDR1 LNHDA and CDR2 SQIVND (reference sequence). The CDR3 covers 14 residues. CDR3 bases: TGTGCCAGCTTAACCGGGACAGAGGAATCTGAAGCTTTCTTT. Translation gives CASLTGTEESEAFF.

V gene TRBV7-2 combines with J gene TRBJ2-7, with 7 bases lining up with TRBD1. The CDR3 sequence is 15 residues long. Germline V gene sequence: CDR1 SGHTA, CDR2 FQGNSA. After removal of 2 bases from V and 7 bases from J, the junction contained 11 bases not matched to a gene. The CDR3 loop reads CASSLQQGLLWEQYF. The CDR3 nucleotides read TGTGCCAGCAGCTTACAACAGGGGCTGTTGTGGGAGCAGTACTTC. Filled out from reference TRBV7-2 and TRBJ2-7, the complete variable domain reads GAGVSQSPSNKVTEKGKDVELRCDPISGHTALYWYRQSLGQGLEFLIYFQGNSAPDKSGLPSDRFSAERTGGSVSTLTIQRTQQEDSAVYLCASSLQQGLLWEQYFGPGTRLTVT.

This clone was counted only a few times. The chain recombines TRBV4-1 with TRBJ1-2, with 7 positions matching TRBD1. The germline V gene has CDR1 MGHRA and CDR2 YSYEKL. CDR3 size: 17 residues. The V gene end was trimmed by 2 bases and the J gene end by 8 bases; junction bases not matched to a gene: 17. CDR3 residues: CASSQPGQGGRSRGYTF. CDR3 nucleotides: TGCGCCAGCAGCCAACCGGGGCAGGGGGGTCGGTCTAGGGGCTACACCTTC.

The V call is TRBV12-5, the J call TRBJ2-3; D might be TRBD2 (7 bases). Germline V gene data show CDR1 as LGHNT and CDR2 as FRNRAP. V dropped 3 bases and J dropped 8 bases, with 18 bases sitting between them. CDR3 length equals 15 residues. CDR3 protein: CASGFRGGAYPTQYF. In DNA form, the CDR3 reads TGTGCTAGTGGTTTTCGTGGGGGGGCCTATCCTACGCAGTATTTT.

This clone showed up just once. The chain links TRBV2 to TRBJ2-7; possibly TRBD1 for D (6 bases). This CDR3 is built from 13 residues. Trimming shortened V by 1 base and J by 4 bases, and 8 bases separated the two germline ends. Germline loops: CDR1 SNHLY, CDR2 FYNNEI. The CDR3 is CASSEDRAYEQYF. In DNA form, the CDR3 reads TGTGCCAGCAGTGAAGACAGGGCGTACGAGCAGTACTTC.

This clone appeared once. CDR3 in amino acids: CASRGAGLAGRDIQYF. CDR3 DNA: TGTGCCAGCCGGGGCGCGGGACTAGCGGGGCGGGACATTCAGTACTTC. The genes are TRBV2 and TRBJ2-4, with 13 positions matching TRBD2. V was pared by 8 bases and J by 8 bases, with 12 bases of the junction left unmatched. Germline assignment: CDR1 SNHLY and CDR2 FYNNEI. This CDR3 has 16 residues.

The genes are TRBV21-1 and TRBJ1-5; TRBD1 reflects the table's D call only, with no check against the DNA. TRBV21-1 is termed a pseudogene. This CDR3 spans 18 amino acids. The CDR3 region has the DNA TGTGCCAGCAGCAACGGACAACCCCTTAAGGATAGCAATCAGCCCCAGCATTTT. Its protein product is CASSNGQPLKDSNQPQHF.

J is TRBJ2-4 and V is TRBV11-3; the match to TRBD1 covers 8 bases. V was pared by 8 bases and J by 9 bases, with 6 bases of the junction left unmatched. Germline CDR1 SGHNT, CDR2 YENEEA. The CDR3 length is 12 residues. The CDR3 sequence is CASPPGGGIQYF. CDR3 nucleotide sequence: TGTGCCAGCCCACCAGGGGGCGGCATTCAGTACTTC. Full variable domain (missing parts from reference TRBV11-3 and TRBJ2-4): EAGVVQSPRYKIIEKKQPVAFWCNPISGHNTLYWYLQNLGQGPELLIRYENEEAVDDSQLPKDRFSAERLKGVDSTLKIQPAELGDSAVYLCASPPGGGIQYFGAGTRLSVL.

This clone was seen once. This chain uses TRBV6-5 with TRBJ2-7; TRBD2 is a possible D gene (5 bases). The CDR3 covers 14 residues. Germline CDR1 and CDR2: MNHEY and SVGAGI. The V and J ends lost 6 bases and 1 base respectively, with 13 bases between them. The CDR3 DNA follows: TGTGCCAGCAGCCTAGCCCAAGCATCCTACGAGCAGTACTTC. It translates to CASSLAQASYEQYF.

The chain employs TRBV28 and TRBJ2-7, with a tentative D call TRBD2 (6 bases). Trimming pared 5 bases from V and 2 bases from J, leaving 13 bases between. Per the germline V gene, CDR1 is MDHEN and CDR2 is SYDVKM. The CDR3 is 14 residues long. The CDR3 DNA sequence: TGTGCCAGCAGTCCCGGGGGAAGCCCCTACGAGCAGTACTTC. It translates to CASSPGGSPYEQYF.

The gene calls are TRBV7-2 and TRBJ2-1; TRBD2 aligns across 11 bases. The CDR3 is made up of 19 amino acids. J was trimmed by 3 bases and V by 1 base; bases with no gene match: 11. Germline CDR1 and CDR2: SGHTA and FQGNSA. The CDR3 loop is CASSLVSGTGLAGYNEQFF. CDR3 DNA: TGTGCCAGCAGCTTAGTTTCGGGAACAGGACTAGCGGGCTACAATGAGCAGTTCTTC.

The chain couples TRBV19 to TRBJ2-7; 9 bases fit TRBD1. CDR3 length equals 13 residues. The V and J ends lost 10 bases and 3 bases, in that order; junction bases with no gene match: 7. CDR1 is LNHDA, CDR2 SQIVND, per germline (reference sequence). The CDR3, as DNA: TGTGCCACCACCCCGGACAGGGGCTACGAGCAGTACTTC. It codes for CATTPDRGYEQYF.

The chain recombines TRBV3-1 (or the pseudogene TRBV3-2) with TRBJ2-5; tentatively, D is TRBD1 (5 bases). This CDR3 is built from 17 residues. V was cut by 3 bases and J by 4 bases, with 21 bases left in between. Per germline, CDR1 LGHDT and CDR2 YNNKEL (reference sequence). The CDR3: CASSHFPPSGSGETQYF. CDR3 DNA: TGTGCCAGCAGCCATTTCCCTCCATCAGGGTCTGGAGAGACCCAGTACTTC.

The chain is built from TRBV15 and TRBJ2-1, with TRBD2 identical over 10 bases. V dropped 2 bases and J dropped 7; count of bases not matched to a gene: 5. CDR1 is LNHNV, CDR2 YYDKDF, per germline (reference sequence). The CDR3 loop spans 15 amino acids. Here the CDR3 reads CATSRLAGVQNEQFF. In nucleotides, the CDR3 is TGTGCCACCAGCAGACTAGCGGGAGTTCAGAATGAGCAGTTCTTC.

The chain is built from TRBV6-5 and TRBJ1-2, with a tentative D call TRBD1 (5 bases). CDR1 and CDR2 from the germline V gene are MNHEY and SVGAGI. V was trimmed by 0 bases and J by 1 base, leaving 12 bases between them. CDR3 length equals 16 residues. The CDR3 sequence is CASSYSSQGDNYGYTF. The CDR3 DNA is TGTGCCAGCAGTTACTCAAGTCAGGGCGATAACTATGGCTACACCTTC.

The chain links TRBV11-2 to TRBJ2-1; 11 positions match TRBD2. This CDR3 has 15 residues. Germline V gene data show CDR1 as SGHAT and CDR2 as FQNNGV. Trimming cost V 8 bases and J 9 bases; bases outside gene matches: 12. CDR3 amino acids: CASGLSGRDLAEQFF. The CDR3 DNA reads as TGTGCCAGCGGACTTAGCGGGAGGGATCTAGCTGAGCAGTTCTTC.

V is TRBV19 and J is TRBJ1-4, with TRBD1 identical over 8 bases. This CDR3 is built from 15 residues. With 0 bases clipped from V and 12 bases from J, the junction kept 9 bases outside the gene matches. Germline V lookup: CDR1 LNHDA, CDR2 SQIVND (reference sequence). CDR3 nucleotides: TGTGCCAGTAGTATAGAATGGACAGGGAGGGCGGAACTGTTTTTT. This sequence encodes CASSIEWTGRAELFF.

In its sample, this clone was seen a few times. CDR3 sequence: CASSLYSQGHTNTGELFF. In DNA, the CDR3 is TGTGCCAGCAGCCTTTACTCTCAAGGACATACGAACACCGGGGAGCTGTTTTTT. The chain couples TRBV7-2 to TRBJ2-2; perhaps TRBD1 as D (5 bases). The germline V and J ends were trimmed by 5 bases and 0 bases, with 19 bases remaining between them. From germline, CDR1 is SGHTA and CDR2 FQGNSA. The CDR3 runs 18 residues.

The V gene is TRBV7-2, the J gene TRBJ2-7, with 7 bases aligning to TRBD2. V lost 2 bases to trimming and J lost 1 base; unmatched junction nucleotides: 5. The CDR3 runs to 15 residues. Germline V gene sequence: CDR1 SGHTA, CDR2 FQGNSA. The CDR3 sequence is CASSLRLAESYEQYF. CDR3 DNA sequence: TGTGCCAGCAGCTTAAGGCTAGCGGAATCCTACGAGCAGTACTTC.

The DNA for the CDR3 is TGCAGTGCTACCGACAATGAGCAGTTCTTC. Translation gives CSATDNEQFF. This chain uses TRBV20-1 with TRBJ2-1; D uncertain. Trimming removed 4 bases from V and 5 bases from J, with 3 bases in between. There are 10 residues in the CDR3. Per germline, CDR1 DFQATT and CDR2 SNEGSKA (reference sequence).

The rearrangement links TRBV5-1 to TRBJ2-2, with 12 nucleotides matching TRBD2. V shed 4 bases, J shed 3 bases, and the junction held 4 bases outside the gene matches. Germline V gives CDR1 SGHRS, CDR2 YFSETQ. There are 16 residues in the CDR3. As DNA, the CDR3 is TGCGCCAGCAGCCCTAGCGGGGGGGCTTACACCGGGGAGCTGTTTTTT. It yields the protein CASSPSGGAYTGELFF.